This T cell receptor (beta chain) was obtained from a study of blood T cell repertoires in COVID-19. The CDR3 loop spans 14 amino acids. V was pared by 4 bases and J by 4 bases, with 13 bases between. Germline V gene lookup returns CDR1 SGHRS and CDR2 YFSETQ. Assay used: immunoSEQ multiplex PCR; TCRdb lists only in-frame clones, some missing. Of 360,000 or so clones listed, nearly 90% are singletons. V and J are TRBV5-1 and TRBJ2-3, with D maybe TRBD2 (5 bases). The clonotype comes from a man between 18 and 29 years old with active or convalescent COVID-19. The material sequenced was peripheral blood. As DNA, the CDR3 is TGCGCCAGCAGCGGTGAGGGTAGGCCAGATACGCAGTATTTT. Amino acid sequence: CASSGEGRPDTQYF.